Listed here are 26 T cell receptor beta chains from one sample, sequenced in a study of glioma-infiltrating T cells. Amplification of TCR alpha and beta CDR3 regions from RNA used iRepertoire nested multiplex PCR. TCRdb ran MiXCR on the multiplex PCR reads and lists one entry per CDR3 protein. The sample lists 93,000 or so distinct CDR3 sequences; less than 30% were seen once. The sequenced sample consisted of glioma tissue, nonneoplastic brain tissue, or PBMCs (not recorded which). These receptors came from a human donor with low-grade glioma or glioblastoma, undergoing nonglioma brain surgery, or in good health (not recorded which).

In this sample, this clonotype turned up many times. This sequence joins TRBV20-1 and TRBJ2-1; D ambiguous. The CDR3 has 14 amino acids. Trimming pared 5 bases from V and 6 bases from J, leaving 17 bases between. CDR1 DFQATT and CDR2 SNEGSKA come from the germline V gene (reference sequence). The CDR3 DNA follows: TGCAGTGCTTCGCCGTTTAATTTGGGCAATGAGCAGTTCTTC. Encoded protein: CSASPFNLGNEQFF.

The V and J genes are TRBV5-5 and TRBJ2-2; TRBD1 aligns across 8 bases. The CDR3 has 15 amino acids. Germline CDR1 reads SGHKS; CDR2 reads YYEKEE (reference sequence). With 5 bases clipped from V and 1 base from J, the junction kept 4 bases outside the gene matches. This chain's CDR3 is CASRIGTGNTGELFF. The CDR3 DNA reads as TGTGCCAGCAGGATCGGGACAGGGAACACCGGGGAGCTGTTTTTT.

This clonotype was detected many times. The V and J genes are TRBV2 and TRBJ2-2, with D possibly being TRBD2 (5 bases). This CDR3 is built from 12 residues. Trimming shortened V by 8 bases and J by 5 bases, and 9 bases separated the two germline ends. Germline assignment: CDR1 SNHLY and CDR2 FYNNEI. The CDR3 reads CASLRRTGELFF. Written as DNA, the CDR3 is TGTGCCAGCCTGAGGAGGACCGGGGAGCTGTTTTTT.

This clonotype has at least ten counts. The chain is built from TRBV7-9 and TRBJ1-5; D ambiguous. The germline V and J ends were trimmed by 1 base and 0 bases, with 7 bases remaining between them. The CDR3 covers 15 residues. The germline V gene encodes CDR1 SEHNR and CDR2 FQNEAQ (reference sequence). For the CDR3, the DNA is TGTGCCAGCAGCTTAGGCGACGTTAGCAATCAGCCCCAGCATTTT. It specifies CASSLGDVSNQPQHF.

This chain uses TRBV3-1 with TRBJ2-3; maybe TRBD2 (7 bases). V shed 0 bases and J shed 4 bases, with 23 bases lying between them. Germline assignment: CDR1 LGHDT and CDR2 YNNKEL (reference sequence). The CDR3 is 19 residues long. The CDR3 loop reads CASSQDLGGGETGADTQYF. As DNA, the CDR3 is TGTGCCAGCAGCCAAGATCTGGGCGGGGGCGAGACTGGCGCAGATACGCAGTATTTT.

This clonotype has at least ten counts. This chain links TRBV6-1 with TRBJ2-5, with TRBD2 matching over 7 bases. The germline V gene has CDR1 MNHNS and CDR2 SASEGT. This CDR3 has 13 amino acids. With V trimmed by 7 bases and J by 3 bases, 5 bases remained unmatched. This CDR3 reads CASTGLGEETQYF. The CDR3 DNA follows: TGTGCCAGCACCGGACTAGGGGAAGAGACCCAGTACTTC.

The sample holds many counts of this clonotype. This chain links TRBV6-1 with TRBJ1-1, with a possible D match to TRBD1 (5 bases). The germline V and J ends were trimmed by 4 bases and 0 bases, with 6 bases remaining between them. CDR1 and CDR2 from the germline V gene are MNHNS and SASEGT. This CDR3 has 13 residues. The CDR3 here is CASSVRVNTEAFF. CDR3 DNA sequence: TGTGCCAGCAGTGTCAGGGTGAACACTGAAGCTTTCTTT.

This clonotype was seen repeatedly, ten times or more. The J gene is TRBJ2-3, the V gene TRBV12-3 or TRBV12-4, with a weak D call TRBD2 (6 bases). Trimming cost V 1 base and J 2 bases, with 19 bases left between them. This CDR3 comprises 18 residues. The CDR3 DNA sequence: TGTGCCAGCAGTTTAGGACGAGCGGGCGGCGGACTCACAGATACGCAGTATTTT. As protein: CASSLGRAGGGLTDTQYF.

The genes are TRBV5-1 and TRBJ2-5; D call uncertain. The CDR3 consists of 14 residues. V dropped 0 bases and J dropped 5 bases, with 11 bases sitting between them. The germline CDR1 and CDR2 sequences are SGHRS and YFSETQ. CDR3 in DNA: TGCGCCAGCAGCTTGGAAAAGCTCGGGGAGACCCAGTACTTC. It yields the protein CASSLEKLGETQYF.

This clonotype showed up many times. The V call is TRBV6-1, the J call TRBJ2-7, with TRBD2 matching over 12 bases. Per the germline V gene, CDR1 is MNHNS and CDR2 is SASEGT. V gave up 3 bases and J gave up 2 bases; unmatched junction bases: 2. The CDR3 covers 15 residues. CDR3 residues: CASSDGLAGTYEQYF. CDR3 in DNA: TGTGCCAGCAGTGACGGACTAGCGGGGACCTACGAGCAGTACTTC.

This clonotype came up many times. This chain uses TRBV6-1 with TRBJ1-2; 9 bases are a match to TRBD1. Germline V CDR1 and CDR2: MNHNS, SASEGT. V lost 6 bases to trimming and J lost 5 bases; unmatched junction nucleotides: 7. The CDR3 loop spans 14 amino acids. Here the CDR3 reads CASRPDRGGYGYTF. The DNA of the CDR3 is TGTGCCAGCAGACCGGACAGGGGAGGATATGGCTACACCTTC.

This clonotype was detected many times. The chain recombines TRBV6-1 with TRBJ2-7; D not certain. The CDR3 consists of 15 residues. Germline CDR1 is MNHNS and CDR2 is SASEGT. Trimming cost V 8 bases and J 2 bases, with 19 bases left between them. CDR3 residues: CASAPEFRNAYEQYF. CDR3 sequence (DNA): TGTGCCAGCGCCCCGGAGTTCAGAAATGCCTACGAGCAGTACTTC.

This clonotype was recorded at least ten times. The rearrangement joins TRBV20-1 to TRBJ2-7; D gene uncertain. Between the trimmed V and J ends, which lost 2 bases and 2 bases, there was a span of 7 bases. CDR1 DFQATT and CDR2 SNEGSKA come from the germline V gene (reference sequence). The CDR3 totals 12 residues. CDR3 region: CSARRQTYEQYF. The CDR3 nucleotides read TGCAGTGCTAGACGGCAGACCTACGAGCAGTACTTC.

A note on this clonotype: This could be a read error, since a much larger clone is one nucleotide away. The chain uses TRBV28 and TRBJ2-7; D may correspond to TRBD1 or TRBD2 (5 bases each). V was cut by 9 bases and J by 4 bases, with 22 bases left in between. The CDR3 runs 15 residues. The germline CDR1 and CDR2 sequences are MDHEN and SYDVKM. The CDR3 DNA sequence: TGTGCCAGAAGTGAAACTAGGGGTTGGACTTACGAGCAGTACTTC. Amino acids: CARSETRGWTYEQYF.

This clonotype occurred many times. The chain joins TRBV20-1 to TRBJ1-5, with no clear D. The CDR3 contains 16 residues. The germline CDR1 and CDR2 sequences are DFQATT and SNEGSKA (reference sequence). The V end lost 0 bases, the J end lost 0 bases, and 12 bases lay between the germline ends. The CDR3 sequence is CSARDATTASNQPQHF. The CDR3 region has the DNA TGCAGTGCTAGAGACGCCACTACAGCTAGCAATCAGCCCCAGCATTTT.

This clonotype has a handful of counts. V usage is TRBV7-9 and J usage is TRBJ1-2, with no clear D. The germline gives CDR1 SEHNR, CDR2 FQNEAQ (reference sequence). The V gene lost 7 bases and the J gene lost 4 bases, with 16 bases spanning the gap. The CDR3 loop spans 14 amino acids. Here the CDR3 reads CASMREPSGYGYTF. The CDR3 DNA reads TGTGCCAGCATGAGGGAGCCTTCGGGCTATGGCTACACCTTC. Full variable domain (remainder filled in from reference TRBV7-9 and TRBJ1-2): DTGVSQNPRHKITKRGQNVTFRCDPISEHNRLYWYRQTLGQGPEFLTYFQNEAQLEKSRLLSDRFSAERPKGSFSTLEIQRTEQGDSAMYLCASMREPSGYGYTFGSGTRLTVV.

In this sample, this clonotype turned up many times. This rearrangement joins TRBV7-2 to TRBJ2-7, with unresolved D. This CDR3 comprises 14 residues. The germline V gene has CDR1 SGHTA and CDR2 FQGNSA. The germline V and J ends were trimmed by 1 base and 0 bases, with 7 bases remaining between them. The CDR3 protein is CASSLDQNSYEQYF. The CDR3 DNA sequence: TGTGCCAGCAGCTTAGATCAGAACTCCTACGAGCAGTACTTC.

The table lists this clonotype with many counts. The J gene is TRBJ2-7, the V gene TRBV6-1, with D perhaps given as TRBD1 or TRBD2 (5 bases each). V lost 6 bases, J lost 3 bases, and 15 bases lay in between. This CDR3 has 14 residues. Germline CDR1 and CDR2: MNHNS and SASEGT. CDR3 coding DNA: TGTGCCAGCAGCAAAGGACACGGAGGCTACGAGCAGTACTTC. It is translated as CASSKGHGGYEQYF.

Points on this clonotype: Its ends do not fully match the called genes, so a read error is possible. This rearrangement joins TRBV6-2 or TRBV6-3 to TRBJ1-5, with D unresolved. CDR1 MNHEY and CDR2 SVGEGT come from the germline V gene. CDR3 length: 17 amino acids. The CDR3: CASSLYPQTDSNQTQHF. CDR3 in DNA: TGTGCCAGCAGTTTATACCCCCAGACTGATAGCAATCAGACCCAGCATTTT.

About this clonotype: Possible read error: a much larger clone is one base away. Written as DNA, the CDR3 is TGTGCCAGCAGTCCCATCAACCAGGGGGGCTACACCTTC. It translates to CASSPINQGGYTF. The chain is built from TRBV27 and TRBJ1-2; TRBD1 is a possible D gene (6 bases). The V end was cut by 5 bases, the J end by 8 bases, with 15 bases between. The CDR3 sequence is 13 residues long. CDR1 MNHEY and CDR2 SMNVEV come from the germline V gene (reference sequence).

V and J are TRBV12-5 and TRBJ1-2; D may be TRBD1 (5 bases). The CDR3 is 13 amino acids. Deletions cut 5 bases from V and 14 bases from J, with 21 bases between. The germline V gene encodes CDR1 LGHNT and CDR2 FRNRAP. CDR3 amino acids: CASGEDTYLWGTF. The CDR3 nucleotides read TGTGCTAGTGGTGAGGACACCTACCTATGGGGGACCTTC.

A few counts support this clonotype. The chain couples TRBV29-1 to TRBJ2-1; a possible D gene is TRBD2 (5 bases). This CDR3 comprises 11 residues. Deletions cut 5 bases from V and 10 bases from J, with 12 bases between. Germline values: CDR1 SQVTM, CDR2 ANQGSEA. CDR3 in DNA: TGCAGCGTTACCCGGGGAGCCGAGCAGTTCTTC. Protein product: CSVTRGAEQFF.

This clonotype was picked up many times. The V gene is TRBV7-2, the J gene TRBJ2-3, with 8 bases matching TRBD1. The CDR3 runs to 16 residues. V shed 6 bases and J 1 base; nucleotides not matched to a gene: 9. CDR1 and CDR2 (germline): SGHTA, FQGNSA. DNA for the CDR3: TGTGCCAGCAGATCCGGGACAGGATTCCGCACAGATACGCAGTATTTT. It specifies CASRSGTGFRTDTQYF.

This clonotype was seen ten or more times. The rearrangement joins TRBV12-3 or TRBV12-4 to TRBJ1-1; tentatively, D is TRBD1 (5 bases). The V end lost 7 bases, the J end lost 3 bases, and 15 bases lay between the germline ends. This CDR3 comprises 14 residues. The CDR3 here is CASNPPVGHTEAFF. CDR3 DNA sequence: TGTGCCAGCAACCCACCCGTGGGGCACACTGAAGCTTTCTTT.

In this sample, this clonotype turned up a few times. The chain links TRBV3-1 to TRBJ1-1; 7 bases fit TRBD1. With 1 base clipped from V and 4 bases from J, the junction kept 3 bases outside the gene matches. In germline, CDR1 is LGHDT, CDR2 YNNKEL (reference sequence). The length of the CDR3 is 14 residues. In DNA, the CDR3 is TGTGCCAGCAGCCAAGCCTCAGGGGGCACTGAAGCTTTCTTT. Translation: CASSQASGGTEAFF.

This clonotype was seen only once. A much larger clone differs by one base, so this may be a read error. The rearrangement links TRBV6-1 to TRBJ2-7; D perhaps matches TRBD2 (6 bases). The V end lost 8 bases, the J end lost 2 bases, and 19 bases lay between the germline ends. CDR1 and CDR2 from the germline V gene are MNHNS and SASEGT. This CDR3 has 15 amino acids. The CDR3 spells CASAIVGGATYEQYF. The CDR3 DNA is TGTGCCAGCGCCATAGTGGGCGGGGCTACCTACGAGCAGTACTTC.